This TCR beta chain was profiled in a study of blood T cell repertoires in COVID-19. As processed by the authors: Scientists estimated how many nucleated cells there were by amplifying reference gene primers. Assay: immunoSEQ multiplex PCR; the TCRdb copy retains only in-frame clones and omits some. V, J and clone size are taken as reported in that table, and D and trimming were inferred from the DNA itself. This table holds about 80,000 clones, nearly 90% found once. The junction had 8 bases not matched to a gene; V was cut back by 5 bases and J by 5 bases. This CDR3 is built from 15 residues. Germline-derived CDR1 and CDR2 are LNHDA and SQIVND (reference sequence).

The sample comprised peripheral blood. This TCR was recovered from a man aged 70 or older with acute or convalescent COVID-19. The rearrangement links TRBV19 to TRBJ1-4, with 7 bases aligning to TRBD1. The DNA for the CDR3 is TGTGCCAGTAGTCCCGGACAGGTTCTCAATGAAAAACTGTTTTTT. This gives the protein CASSPGQVLNEKLFF.